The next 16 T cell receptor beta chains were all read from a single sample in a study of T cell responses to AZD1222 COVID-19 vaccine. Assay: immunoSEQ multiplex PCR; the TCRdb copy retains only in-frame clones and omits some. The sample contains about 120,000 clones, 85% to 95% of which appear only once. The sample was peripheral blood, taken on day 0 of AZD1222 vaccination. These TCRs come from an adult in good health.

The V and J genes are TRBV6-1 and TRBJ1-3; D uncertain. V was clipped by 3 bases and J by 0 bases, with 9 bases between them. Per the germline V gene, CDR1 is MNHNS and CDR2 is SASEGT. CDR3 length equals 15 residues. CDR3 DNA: TGTGCCAGCAGTGATCGTCAGAACTCTGGAAACACCATATATTTT. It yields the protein CASSDRQNSGNTIYF.

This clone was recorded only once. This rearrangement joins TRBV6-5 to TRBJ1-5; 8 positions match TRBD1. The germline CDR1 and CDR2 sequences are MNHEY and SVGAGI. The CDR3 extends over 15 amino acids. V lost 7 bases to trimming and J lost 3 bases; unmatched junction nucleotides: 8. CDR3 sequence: CASKGTGGLNQPQHF. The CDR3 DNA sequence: TGTGCCAGCAAGGGCACAGGGGGGCTCAATCAGCCCCAGCATTTT.

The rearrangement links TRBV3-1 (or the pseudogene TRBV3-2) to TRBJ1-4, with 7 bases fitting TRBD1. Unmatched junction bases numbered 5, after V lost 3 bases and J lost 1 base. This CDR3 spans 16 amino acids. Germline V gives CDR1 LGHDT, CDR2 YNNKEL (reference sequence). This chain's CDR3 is CASSQRGGRTNEKLFF. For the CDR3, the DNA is TGTGCCAGCAGCCAGCGAGGGGGCAGAACTAATGAAAAACTGTTTTTT.

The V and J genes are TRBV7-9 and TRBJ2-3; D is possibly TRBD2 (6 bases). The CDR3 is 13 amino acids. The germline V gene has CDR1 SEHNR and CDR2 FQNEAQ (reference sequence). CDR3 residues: CAAAGGAWDTQYF. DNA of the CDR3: TGTGCAGCTGCCGGGGGAGCCTGGGATACGCAGTATTTT.

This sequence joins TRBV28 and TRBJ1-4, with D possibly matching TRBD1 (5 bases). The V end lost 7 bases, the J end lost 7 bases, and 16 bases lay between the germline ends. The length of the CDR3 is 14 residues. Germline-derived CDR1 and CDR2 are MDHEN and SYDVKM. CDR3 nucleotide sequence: TGTGCCAGCAACCCTATTGGGACTCCTGAAAAACTGTTTTTT. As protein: CASNPIGTPEKLFF. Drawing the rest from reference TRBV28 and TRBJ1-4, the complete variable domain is DVKVTQSSRYLVKRTGEKVFLECVQDMDHENMFWYRQDPGLGLRLIYFSYDVKMKEKGDIPEGYSVSREKKERFSLILESASTNQTSMYLCASNPIGTPEKLFFGSGTQLSVL.

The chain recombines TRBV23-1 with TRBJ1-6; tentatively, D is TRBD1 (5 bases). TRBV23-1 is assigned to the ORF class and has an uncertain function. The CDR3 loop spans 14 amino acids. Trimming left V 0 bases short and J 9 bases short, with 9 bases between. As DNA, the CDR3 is TGCGCCAGCAGTCAATCAGCGGGGGGTTCACCCCTCCACTTT. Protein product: CASSQSAGGSPLHF.

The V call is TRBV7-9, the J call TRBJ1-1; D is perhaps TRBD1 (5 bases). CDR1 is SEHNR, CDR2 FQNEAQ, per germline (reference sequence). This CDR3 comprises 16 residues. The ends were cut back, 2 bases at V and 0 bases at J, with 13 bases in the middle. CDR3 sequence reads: CASSLLDSKMNTEAFF. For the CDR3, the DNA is TGTGCCAGCAGCTTACTCGACAGCAAAATGAACACTGAAGCTTTCTTT.

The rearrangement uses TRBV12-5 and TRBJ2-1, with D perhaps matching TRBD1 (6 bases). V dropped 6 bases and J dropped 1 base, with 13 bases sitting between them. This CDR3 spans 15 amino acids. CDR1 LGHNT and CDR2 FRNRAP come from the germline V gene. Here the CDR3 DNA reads TGTGCTAGTGGCCTGGACAGCTGGTCCTACAATGAGCAGTTCTTC. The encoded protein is CASGLDSWSYNEQFF.

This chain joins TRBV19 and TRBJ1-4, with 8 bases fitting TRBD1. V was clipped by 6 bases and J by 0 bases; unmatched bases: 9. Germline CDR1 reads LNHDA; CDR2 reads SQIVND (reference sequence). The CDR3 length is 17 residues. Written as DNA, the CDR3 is TGTGCCAGTAGAACGGACAGGGTCGGGGCAACTAATGAAAAACTGTTTTTT. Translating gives CASRTDRVGATNEKLFF.

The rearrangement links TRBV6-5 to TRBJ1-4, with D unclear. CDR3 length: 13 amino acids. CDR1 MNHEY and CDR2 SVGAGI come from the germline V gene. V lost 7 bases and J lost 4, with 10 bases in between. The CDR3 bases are TGTGCCAGCAACGGTGCCGATAATGAAAAACTGTTTTTT. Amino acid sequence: CASNGADNEKLFF.

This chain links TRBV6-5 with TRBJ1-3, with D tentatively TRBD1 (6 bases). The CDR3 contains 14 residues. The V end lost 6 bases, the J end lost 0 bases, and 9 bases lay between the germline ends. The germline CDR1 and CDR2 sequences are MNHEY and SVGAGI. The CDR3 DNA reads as TGTGCCAGCAGAAGACAGGACTCTGGAAACACCATATATTTT. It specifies CASRRQDSGNTIYF.

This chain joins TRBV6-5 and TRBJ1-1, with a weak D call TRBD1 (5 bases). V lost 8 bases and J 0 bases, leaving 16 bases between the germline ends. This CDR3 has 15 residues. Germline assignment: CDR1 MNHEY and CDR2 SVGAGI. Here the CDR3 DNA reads TGTGCCAGCGCGCCGGCCGCAGGGATGAACACTGAAGCTTTCTTT. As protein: CASAPAAGMNTEAFF.

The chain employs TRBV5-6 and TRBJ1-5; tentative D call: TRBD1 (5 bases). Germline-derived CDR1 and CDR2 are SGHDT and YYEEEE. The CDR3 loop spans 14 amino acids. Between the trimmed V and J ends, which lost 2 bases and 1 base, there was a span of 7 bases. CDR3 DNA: TGTGCCAGCAGCTTCGCAGGGAGCAATCAGCCCCAGCATTTT. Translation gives CASSFAGSNQPQHF.

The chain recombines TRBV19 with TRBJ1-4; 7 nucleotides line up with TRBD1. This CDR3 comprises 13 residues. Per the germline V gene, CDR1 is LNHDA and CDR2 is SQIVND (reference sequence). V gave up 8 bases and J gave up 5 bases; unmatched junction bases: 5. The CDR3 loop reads CASFDRDNEKLFF. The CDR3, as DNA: TGTGCCAGTTTTGACAGGGACAATGAAAAACTGTTTTTT.

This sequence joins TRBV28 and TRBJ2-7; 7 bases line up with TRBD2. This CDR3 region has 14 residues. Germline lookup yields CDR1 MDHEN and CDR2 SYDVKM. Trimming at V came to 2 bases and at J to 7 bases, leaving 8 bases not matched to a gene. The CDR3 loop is CASSLLAGAGEQYF. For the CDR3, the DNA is TGTGCCAGCAGTTTACTTGCGGGAGCGGGTGAGCAGTACTTC.

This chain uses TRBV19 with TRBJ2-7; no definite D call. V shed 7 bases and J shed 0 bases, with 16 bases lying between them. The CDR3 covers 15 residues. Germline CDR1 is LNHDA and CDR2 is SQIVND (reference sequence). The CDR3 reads CASTPGPGLSYEQYF. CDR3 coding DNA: TGTGCCAGTACCCCCGGCCCGGGTCTCTCCTACGAGCAGTACTTC.